A single sample is the source of the 22 T cell receptor beta chains below, sequenced in a study of T cells in Graves' hyperthyroidism and ophthalmopathy. RNA transcripts gave rise to amplified TCR beta CDR3 regions. A set of HTBI primers served as the primers for a first-round RT-PCR of the TCR CDR3. Via MiXCR, TCRdb re-called the multiplex PCR reads, giving one row per CDR3 protein. The sample has under 500,000 distinct CDR3 sequences, about an eighth seen once. Source material: blood. These receptors all stem from a man between 50 and 59 years old with Graves' ophthalmopathy.

This clonotype was picked up many times. V is TRBV6-1 and J is TRBJ2-5; 9 nucleotides line up with TRBD1. The CDR3 sequence is 15 residues long. Germline V lookup: CDR1 MNHNS, CDR2 SASEGT. The V and J ends lost 6 bases and 1 base, in that order; junction bases with no gene match: 6. CDR3 sequence: CASSETGGIQETQYF. CDR3 coding DNA: TGTGCCAGCAGCGAGACAGGGGGTATCCAAGAGACCCAGTACTTC.

This sequence joins TRBV4-1 and TRBJ2-5; weak D call: TRBD2 (6 bases). V lost 1 base and J 2 bases, leaving 11 bases between the germline ends. Germline CDR1 reads MGHRA; CDR2 reads YSYEKL. This CDR3 is built from 15 residues. In nucleotides, the CDR3 is TGCGCCAGCAGCCAAGCCCCGACTAGACAAGAGACCCAGTACTTC. It translates to CASSQAPTRQETQYF.

This clonotype was counted ten times or more. The chain uses TRBV18 and TRBJ2-3; TRBD2 is a possible D gene (6 bases). This CDR3 region has 14 residues. Germline V gene lookup returns CDR1 KGHSH and CDR2 LQKENI. Trimming left V 4 bases short and J 2 bases short, with 10 bases between. The CDR3 region has the DNA TGTGCCAGCTCACGTAGCGGATCCACAGATACGCAGTATTTT. It translates to CASSRSGSTDTQYF.

This clonotype occurred a few times. The genes are TRBV27 and TRBJ2-3; TRBD2 is a possible D gene (6 bases). The V and J ends lost 1 base and 2 bases respectively, with 7 bases between them. This CDR3 spans 14 amino acids. Germline values: CDR1 MNHEY, CDR2 SMNVEV (reference sequence). The CDR3 spells CASSLWGDTDTQYF. The CDR3 DNA reads as TGTGCCAGCAGTTTATGGGGGGACACAGATACGCAGTATTTT.

As concerns this clonotype: At one of its ends the junction is not consistent with the germline gene, which may arise from a read error. The chain couples TRBV28 to TRBJ1-5; TRBD1 aligns across 7 bases. CDR3 length equals 16 residues. Germline CDR1 and CDR2: MDHEN and SYDVKM. The CDR3 coding sequence is TGTGCCAGTAGTTCCCCCAGACAGGGACGGCATCAGCCCCAGCATTTT. Its translation: CASSSPRQGRHQPQHF.

This clonotype was observed at least ten times. The V gene is TRBV20-1, the J gene TRBJ2-1; D could derive from TRBD1 or TRBD2 (5 bases each). The CDR3 is made up of 12 amino acids. V lost 5 bases and J 7 bases, leaving 12 bases between the germline ends. Germline V gene lookup returns CDR1 DFQATT and CDR2 SNEGSKA (reference sequence). The CDR3 DNA reads as TGCAGTGCTCACCAAGAGGGGAATGAGCAGTTCTTC. Amino acids: CSAHQEGNEQFF.

This clonotype occurred many times. The rearrangement uses TRBV7-6 and TRBJ2-7; 9 nucleotides align to TRBD2. V gave up 4 bases and J gave up 5 bases; unmatched junction bases: 6. Germline V lookup: CDR1 SGHVS, CDR2 FNYEAQ. The CDR3 is 14 amino acids. CDR3 region: CASSSVAGVNEQYF. The CDR3 DNA reads as TGTGCCAGCAGCTCGGTAGCGGGAGTGAACGAGCAGTACTTC.

This chain uses TRBV3-1 with TRBJ1-6; D unclear. Between the trimmed V and J ends, which lost 8 bases and 5 bases, there was a span of 13 bases. The germline V gene encodes CDR1 LGHDT and CDR2 YNNKEL (reference sequence). The CDR3 consists of 14 residues. Here the CDR3 reads CASSAYQDNSPLHF. CDR3 DNA sequence: TGTGCCAGCTCAGCTTACCAGGATAATTCACCCCTCCACTTT.

This chain connects TRBV12-3 or TRBV12-4 to TRBJ2-6; D gene uncertain. The CDR3 contains 19 residues. Trimming cost V 6 bases and J 0 bases, with 21 bases left between them. This CDR3 reads CASSPGRLGYGSGANVLTF. For the CDR3, the DNA is TGTGCCAGCAGCCCCGGCCGCCTGGGATATGGCTCTGGGGCCAACGTCCTGACTTTC.

Ten or more counts support this clonotype. The rearrangement links TRBV7-8 to TRBJ2-5, with a possible D match to TRBD1 (6 bases). This CDR3 region has 17 residues. Looked up from germline, CDR1 is SGHVS and CDR2 is FQNEAQ. Trimming left V 4 bases short and J 4 bases short, with 22 bases between. As DNA, the CDR3 is TGTGCCAGCAGCTCACTCAGGGACACGGTATCATCAGAGACCCAGTACTTC. Its translation: CASSSLRDTVSSETQYF. Full variable domain (missing parts from reference TRBV7-8 and TRBJ2-5): GAGVSQSPRYKVAKRGQDVALRCDPISGHVSLFWYQQALGQGPEFLTYFQNEAQLDKSGLPSDRFFAERPEGSVSTLKIQRTQQEDSAVYLCASSSLRDTVSSETQYFGPGTRLLVL.

As to this clonotype: The junction shows a germline mismatch at one end, possibly a read error. The V and J genes are TRBV6-9 and TRBJ2-1; TRBD1 is a possible D gene (6 bases). The germline V gene has CDR1 MNHGY and CDR2 SVAAGI. CDR3 length equals 15 residues. CDR3 DNA: TGTGCCAGCAGTTACCCCAAGGGGACAATCGATGAGCAGTCCTTC. Protein product: CASSYPKGTIDEQSF.

A word on this clonotype: A clone one base away is much larger, so this may be a read error. The chain recombines TRBV28 with TRBJ1-2; 7 bases agree with TRBD1. The CDR3 has 14 residues. Germline V gene data show CDR1 as MDHEN and CDR2 as SYDVKM. This chain's CDR3 is CASSLAGQVYGYAF. In DNA form, the CDR3 reads TGTGCCAGCAGTTTAGCCGGACAGGTCTATGGCTACGCCTTC.

This clonotype has a handful of counts. The chain has TRBV10-3 and TRBJ2-7; D may match TRBD1 or TRBD2 (5 bases each). Germline lookup yields CDR1 ENHRY and CDR2 SYGVKD. The CDR3 sequence is 14 residues long. V was shortened by 7 bases and J by 5 bases, with 18 bases between the two germline ends. CDR3: CAINPGRGAHEQYF. The CDR3 nucleotides are TGTGCCATCAATCCGGGACGAGGGGCTCACGAGCAGTACTTC.

This clonotype was detected a few times. The chain links TRBV7-9 to TRBJ1-2; 9 bases agree with TRBD1. V lost 4 bases to trimming and J lost 8 bases; unmatched junction nucleotides: 11. Germline V CDR1 and CDR2: SEHNR, FQNEAQ (reference sequence). The CDR3 totals 15 residues. CDR3 DNA sequence: TGTGCCAGCAGCTCAACTGAACAGGGGGCGGGCGGCTACACCTTC. This translates into CASSSTEQGAGGYTF.

A few counts support this clonotype. V is TRBV2 and J is TRBJ1-2; tentatively, D is TRBD1 (6 bases). V gave up 7 bases and J gave up 2 bases, with 23 bases separating them. Germline V gene lookup returns CDR1 SNHLY and CDR2 FYNNEI. The CDR3 covers 17 residues. CDR3 nucleotide sequence: TGTGCCAGCACTCCATTGGGGGCGGCAGGGTGGAACTATGGCTACACCTTC. Translated: CASTPLGAAGWNYGYTF.

The chain combines TRBV7-8 with TRBJ1-6; D might be TRBD1 (6 bases). Trimming stripped 5 bases from V and 4 bases from J, with 15 bases between. CDR1 is SGHVS, CDR2 FQNEAQ, per germline. This CDR3 spans 16 amino acids. The CDR3 DNA sequence: TGTGCCAGCAGCCCGGGGACAACAGCTTATAATTCACCCCTCCACTTT. Its translation: CASSPGTTAYNSPLHF.

This clonotype was counted ten times or more. The V call is TRBV11-1, the J call TRBJ2-7; 8 bases agree with TRBD1. Germline CDR1 and CDR2: SGHAT and FQDESV (reference sequence). The CDR3 contains 14 residues. V shed 5 bases and J 3 bases; nucleotides not matched to a gene: 6. The CDR3 nucleotides read TGTGCCAGCAGCCCGCCGGGACAGGTCTACGAGCAGTACTTC. Its translation: CASSPPGQVYEQYF.

The table lists this clonotype with many counts. DNA of the CDR3: TGTGCTAGTGGTAATTCCTACGAGCAGTACTTC. As protein: CASGNSYEQYF. V is TRBV12-5 and J is TRBJ2-7, with D uncertain. The CDR3 has 11 amino acids. V was clipped by 5 bases and J by 1 base, with 3 bases between them. Germline V lookup: CDR1 LGHNT, CDR2 FRNRAP.

The genes are TRBV5-1 and TRBJ1-4; the D gene is possibly TRBD1 (5 bases). Trimming left V 0 bases short and J 8 bases short, with 14 bases between. The germline V gene encodes CDR1 SGHRS and CDR2 YFSETQ. The CDR3 covers 15 residues. The CDR3, as DNA: TGCGCCAGCAGCTTGGACGGAAATGGGGGGGAAAAACTGTTTTTT. Protein: CASSLDGNGGEKLFF.

This clonotype was detected many times. The rearrangement joins TRBV2 to TRBJ2-3; possibly TRBD1 for D (5 bases). Deletions cut 1 base from V and 2 bases from J, with 19 bases between. This CDR3 has 18 residues. Germline CDR1 reads SNHLY; CDR2 reads FYNNEI. The CDR3 loop is CASSEVWGKTSNTDTQYF. The CDR3 nucleotides read TGTGCCAGCAGTGAAGTGTGGGGCAAAACCTCAAACACAGATACGCAGTATTTT.

This clonotype has ten or more counts. The chain couples TRBV14 to TRBJ1-1; D gene ambiguous. Trimming shortened V by 0 bases and J by 3 bases, and 11 bases separated the two germline ends. The CDR3 has 15 residues. In germline, CDR1 is SGHDN, CDR2 FVKESK. The CDR3 DNA sequence: TGTGCCAGCAGCCAAGATGACCTGTGGGACACTGAAGCTTTCTTT. It codes for CASSQDDLWDTEAFF.

The chain uses TRBV9 and TRBJ2-1; D gene uncertain. V was trimmed by 0 bases and J by 3 bases, leaving 10 bases between them. Germline V CDR1 and CDR2: SGDLS, YYNGEE. The length of the CDR3 is 15 residues. CDR3 sequence reads: CASSVELQSYNEQFF. CDR3 coding DNA: TGTGCCAGCAGCGTAGAACTACAGAGCTACAATGAGCAGTTCTTC.